This TCR beta chain stems from a study of T cell responses to AZD1222 COVID-19 vaccine. This clone was counted once. Its antigen remains unknown. General study points: Most donors were white British, females outnumbered males, and clonal diversity was possibly underestimated. Just five to seven people given AZD1222 tested seropositive at baseline. Close to half of all spike-specific TCRs reportedly target regions of the variants that are unmutated.

The germline V and J ends were trimmed by 6 bases and 1 base, with 7 bases remaining between them. The germline gives CDR1 MNHEY, CDR2 SVGAGI. This CDR3 is 13 amino acids long. This table comes from immunoSEQ multiplex PCR, and its TCRdb copy is limited to in-frame clones, with some not included. The sample comprises tens of thousands of clones, approximately 88% of which are singletons, and approximately 5.2% rests with the top ten. This chain uses TRBV6-5 with TRBJ1-3; no clear D gene. The sequences come from peripheral blood, collected 28 days after the second AZD1222 dose. This clonotype was obtained from an adult who received the AZD1222 COVID-19 vaccine. The DNA of the CDR3 is TGTGCCAGCAGGGACGTTTCTGGAAACACCATATATTTT. Its translation: CASRDVSGNTIYF.